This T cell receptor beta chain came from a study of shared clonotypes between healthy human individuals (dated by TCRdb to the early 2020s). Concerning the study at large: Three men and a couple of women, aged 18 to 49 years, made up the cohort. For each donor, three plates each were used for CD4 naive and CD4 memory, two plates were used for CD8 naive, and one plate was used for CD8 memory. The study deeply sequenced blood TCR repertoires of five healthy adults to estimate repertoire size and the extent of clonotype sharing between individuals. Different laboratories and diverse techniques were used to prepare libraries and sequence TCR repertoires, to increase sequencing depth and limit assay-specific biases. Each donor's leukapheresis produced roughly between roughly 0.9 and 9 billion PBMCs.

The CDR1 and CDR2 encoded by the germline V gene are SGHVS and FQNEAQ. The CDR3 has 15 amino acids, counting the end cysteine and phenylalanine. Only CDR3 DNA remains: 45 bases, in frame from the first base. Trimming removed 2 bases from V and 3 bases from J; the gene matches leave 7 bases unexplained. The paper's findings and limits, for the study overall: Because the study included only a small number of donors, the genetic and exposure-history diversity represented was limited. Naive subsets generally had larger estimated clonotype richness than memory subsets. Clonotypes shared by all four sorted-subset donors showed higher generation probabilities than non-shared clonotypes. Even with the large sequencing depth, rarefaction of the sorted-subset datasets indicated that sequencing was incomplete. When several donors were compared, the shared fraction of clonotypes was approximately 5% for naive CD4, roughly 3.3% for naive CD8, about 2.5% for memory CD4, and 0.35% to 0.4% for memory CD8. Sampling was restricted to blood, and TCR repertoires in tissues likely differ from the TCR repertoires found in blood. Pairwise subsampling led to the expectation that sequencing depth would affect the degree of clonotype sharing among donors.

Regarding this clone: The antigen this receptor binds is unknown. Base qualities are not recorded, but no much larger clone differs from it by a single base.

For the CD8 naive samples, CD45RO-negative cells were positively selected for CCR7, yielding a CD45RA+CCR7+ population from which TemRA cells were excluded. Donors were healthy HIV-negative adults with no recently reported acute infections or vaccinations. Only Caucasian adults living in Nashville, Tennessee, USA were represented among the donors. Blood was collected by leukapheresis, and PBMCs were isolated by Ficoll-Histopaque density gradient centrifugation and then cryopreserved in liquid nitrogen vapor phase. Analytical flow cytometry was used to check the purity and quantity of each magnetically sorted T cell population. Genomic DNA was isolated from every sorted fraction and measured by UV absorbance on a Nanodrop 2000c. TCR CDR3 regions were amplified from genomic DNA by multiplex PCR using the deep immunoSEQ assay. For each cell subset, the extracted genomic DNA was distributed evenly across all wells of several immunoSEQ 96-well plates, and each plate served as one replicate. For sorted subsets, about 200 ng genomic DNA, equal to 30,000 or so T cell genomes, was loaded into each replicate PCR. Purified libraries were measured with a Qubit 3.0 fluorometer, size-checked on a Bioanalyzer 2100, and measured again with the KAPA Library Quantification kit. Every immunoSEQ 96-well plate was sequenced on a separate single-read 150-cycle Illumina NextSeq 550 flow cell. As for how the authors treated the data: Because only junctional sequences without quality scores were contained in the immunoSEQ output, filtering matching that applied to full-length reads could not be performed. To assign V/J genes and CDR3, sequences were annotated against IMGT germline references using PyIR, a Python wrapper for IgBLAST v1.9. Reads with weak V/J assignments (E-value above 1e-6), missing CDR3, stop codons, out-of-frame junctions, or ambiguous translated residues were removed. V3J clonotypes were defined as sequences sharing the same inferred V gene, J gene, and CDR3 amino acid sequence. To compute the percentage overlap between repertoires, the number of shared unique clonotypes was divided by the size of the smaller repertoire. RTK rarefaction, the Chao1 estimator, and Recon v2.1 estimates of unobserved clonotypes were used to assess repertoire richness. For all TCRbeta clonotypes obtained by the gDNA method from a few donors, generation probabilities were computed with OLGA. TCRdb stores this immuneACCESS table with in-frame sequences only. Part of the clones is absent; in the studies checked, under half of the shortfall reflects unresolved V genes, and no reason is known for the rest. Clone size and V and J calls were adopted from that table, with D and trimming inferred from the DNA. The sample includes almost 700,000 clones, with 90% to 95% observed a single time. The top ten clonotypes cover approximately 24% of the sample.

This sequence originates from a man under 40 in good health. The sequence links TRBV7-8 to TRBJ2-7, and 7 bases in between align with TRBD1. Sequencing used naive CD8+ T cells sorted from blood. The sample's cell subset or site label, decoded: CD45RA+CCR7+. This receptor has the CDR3 CASSLPGQSNYEQYF. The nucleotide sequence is TGTGCCAGCAGCTTACCGGGACAGAGTAACTACGAGCAGTACTTC.